The 20 T cell receptor beta chains in this list originate from one sample, sequenced in a study of early T cells in non-severe SARS-CoV-2 infection. TCRdb independently ran MiXCR on the 5' RACE reads; one entry per CDR3 protein. Among about 28,000 distinct CDR3 sequences listed, approximately 6% were seen once. This material consisted of whole blood, taken at baseline. The source of these receptors is an adult who was a healthcare worker with PCR-confirmed SARS-CoV-2 infection or an uninfected control (not recorded which).

This clonotype was detected many times. The chain employs TRBV19 and TRBJ1-5; D ambiguous. V dropped 5 bases and J dropped 6 bases, with 14 bases sitting between them. The CDR3 is made up of 14 amino acids. Looked up from germline, CDR1 is LNHDA and CDR2 is SQIVND (reference sequence). The CDR3 nucleotides are TGTGCCAGTAGTCTCGACAACTGGGGTCAGCCCCAGCATTTT. Amino acid sequence: CASSLDNWGQPQHF. The variable domain in full, with the rest retrieved from reference TRBV19 and TRBJ1-5, is DGGITQSPKYLFRKEGQNVTLSCEQNLNHDAMYWYRQDPGQGLRLIYYSQIVNDFQKGDIAEGYSVSREKKESFPLTVTSAQKNPTAFYLCASSLDNWGQPQHFGDGTRLSIL.

Many counts were recorded for this clonotype. The chain is built from TRBV28 and TRBJ2-7, with 8 positions matching TRBD2. The CDR3 sequence is 12 residues long. Germline CDR1 and CDR2: MDHEN and SYDVKM. After removal of 6 bases from V and 7 bases from J, the junction contained 5 bases not matched to a gene. CDR3 nucleotide sequence: TGTGCCAGCAGAAGCGGGGGAGGTGAGCAGTACTTC. Its translation is CASRSGGGEQYF.

In its sample, this clonotype was seen many times. The V gene is TRBV29-1, the J gene TRBJ1-2; TRBD1 matches 7 bases. This CDR3 is built from 16 residues. In germline, CDR1 is SQVTM, CDR2 ANQGSEA. The V segment lost 3 bases and the J segment 7 bases; nucleotides outside the gene matches: 17. Here the CDR3 reads CSVDEGGGLTFRGYTF. The DNA for the CDR3 is TGCAGCGTTGATGAAGGGGGCGGTTTGACGTTCCGTGGCTACACCTTC.

This clonotype was seen ten or more times. The genes are TRBV6-5 and TRBJ2-7, with D possibly called TRBD1 or TRBD2 (5 bases each). Trimming took off 6 bases at V and 6 bases at J, with 15 bases between the two ends. The CDR3 length is 13 residues. Germline V CDR1 and CDR2: MNHEY, SVGAGI. The CDR3 spells CASSRDRKGEQYF. CDR3 DNA: TGTGCCAGCAGCCGGGACCGGAAAGGCGAGCAGTACTTC.

V is TRBV11-2 and J is TRBJ2-3; TRBD2 agrees at 14 bases. The J segment lost 6 bases and the V segment lost 4 bases, leaving 9 bases of the junction unmatched. Per germline, CDR1 SGHAT and CDR2 FQNNGV. This CDR3 contains 17 residues. CDR3 region: CASSSKRTSGRLDTQYF. CDR3 nucleotides: TGTGCCAGCAGCTCCAAAAGGACTAGCGGGAGGTTGGATACGCAGTATTTT.

This clonotype occurred many times. The V and J genes are TRBV30 and TRBJ1-1; 9 positions match TRBD1. The germline CDR1 and CDR2 sequences are GTSNPN and SVGIG (reference sequence). The CDR3 extends over 13 amino acids. The ends lost 7 bases at V and 3 bases at J; junction bases unmatched: 6. Here the CDR3 DNA reads TGTGCCTACCGGGACAGGGTCGACACTGAAGCTTTCTTT. It encodes CAYRDRVDTEAFF.

This clonotype was seen repeatedly, ten times or more. The gene calls are TRBV5-1 and TRBJ2-7; perhaps TRBD1 as D (5 bases). In germline, CDR1 is SGHRS, CDR2 YFSETQ. CDR3 length equals 12 residues. V lost 7 bases to trimming and J lost 5 bases, with 13 bases between them. The CDR3 bases are TGCGCCAGCCGTCAGGGAAGGAACGAGCAGTACTTC. Protein product: CASRQGRNEQYF.

This clonotype was seen ten or more times. The rearrangement uses TRBV4-3 and TRBJ2-1, with D perhaps assigned TRBD1 or TRBD2 (5 bases each). V was trimmed by 0 bases and J by 10 bases, leaving 10 bases between them. CDR1 is LGHNA and CDR2 is YSLEER in the germline V gene. CDR3 length: 13 residues. This CDR3 reads CASSQDSGREQFF. The DNA of the CDR3 is TGCGCCAGCAGCCAAGATTCAGGGAGAGAGCAGTTCTTC.

This clonotype was observed many times. V gene TRBV9 combines with J gene TRBJ2-1, with 7 bases aligning to TRBD1. The CDR3 length is 14 residues. Per germline, CDR1 SGDLS and CDR2 YYNGEE. Germline trimming cut 0 bases from V and 9 bases from J; bases unmatched to any gene: 6. In DNA form, the CDR3 reads TGTGCCAGCAGCGTAGGGTACAGGGGCGCTGAGCAGTTCTTC. Residues: CASSVGYRGAEQFF.

The chain employs TRBV27 and TRBJ2-2; no firm D call. CDR1 and CDR2 from the germline V gene are MNHEY and SMNVEV (reference sequence). This CDR3 region has 16 residues. V lost 0 bases and J 0 bases, leaving 8 bases between the germline ends. The CDR3 is CASSLSRFANTGELFF. The CDR3 nucleotides are TGTGCCAGCAGTTTATCCAGGTTCGCGAACACCGGGGAGCTGTTTTTT.

This clonotype was recorded many times. The V and J genes are TRBV20-1 and TRBJ2-7, with 9 bases matching TRBD1. The J segment lost 6 bases and the V segment lost 0 bases, leaving 6 bases of the junction unmatched. The germline V gene has CDR1 DFQATT and CDR2 SNEGSKA (reference sequence). This CDR3 has 14 amino acids. The CDR3 sequence: CSAREGTGMGEQYF. CDR3 DNA sequence: TGCAGTGCTAGAGAGGGGACAGGGATGGGCGAGCAGTACTTC.

This clonotype was counted ten times or more. The chain couples TRBV7-2 to TRBJ2-7, with 8 bases aligning to TRBD1. The CDR3 totals 14 residues. CDR1 and CDR2 (germline): SGHTA, FQGNSA. V lost 5 bases to trimming and J lost 6 bases; unmatched junction nucleotides: 9. The CDR3 DNA reads as TGTGCCAGCAGCCCGACAGGGGTTCTGATCGAGCAGTACTTC. This codes for CASSPTGVLIEQYF.

This clonotype was picked up a small number of times. This sequence joins TRBV7-2 and TRBJ2-7; D possibly corresponds to TRBD2 (7 bases). Germline loops: CDR1 SGHTA, CDR2 FQGNSA. V lost 0 bases, J lost 4 bases, and 22 bases lay in between. CDR3 length equals 18 residues. This CDR3 reads CASSLAQGGGPPTYEQYF. The CDR3 coding sequence is TGTGCCAGCAGCTTAGCGCAAGGGGGAGGGCCACCCACTTACGAGCAGTACTTC.

This clonotype occurred many times. The chain combines TRBV7-9 with TRBJ2-2; 11 bases fit TRBD1. The CDR3 totals 15 residues. Losses at the gene ends were 5 bases for V and 3 bases for J; bases not matched to a gene: 2. Germline values: CDR1 SEHNR, CDR2 FQNEAQ (reference sequence). The CDR3 bases are TGTGCCAGCAGCGCGGGACAGGGGGACACCGGGGAGCTGTTTTTT. Amino acids: CASSAGQGDTGELFF.

There are many counts of this clonotype. DNA for the CDR3: TGTGCCAGCAGTCCCTTCAAGACAGGGGAGGGCCAGCCCCAGCATTTT. This encodes CASSPFKTGEGQPQHF. This chain uses TRBV28 with TRBJ1-5; 8 bases match TRBD1. Per the germline V gene, CDR1 is MDHEN and CDR2 is SYDVKM. The V and J ends lost 5 bases and 7 bases, in that order; junction bases with no gene match: 13. The CDR3 contains 16 residues.

In its sample, this clonotype ranks as medium-sized. CDR3: CSMTTDNEQFF. The DNA of the CDR3 is TGCAGCATGACGACAGACAATGAGCAGTTCTTC. The gene calls are TRBV29-1 and TRBJ2-1; possible D gene TRBD1, 5 bases. Trimming left V 8 bases short and J 5 bases short, with 10 bases between. Germline CDR1 is SQVTM and CDR2 is ANQGSEA. The CDR3 consists of 11 residues.

This clonotype came up many times. The CDR3 nucleotides are TGTGCCAGCAGTACCAACCTCGGAAGCTCCTATAATTCACCCCTCCACTTT. Amino acid sequence: CASSTNLGSSYNSPLHF. The chain uses TRBV27 and TRBJ1-6; D not resolved. CDR3 size: 17 residues. V lost 5 bases to trimming and J lost 0 bases, with 14 bases between them. CDR1 and CDR2 (germline): MNHEY, SMNVEV (reference sequence).

This clonotype was counted ten times or more. The chain uses TRBV3-1 and TRBJ1-4; no clear D. Trimming took off 0 bases at V and 14 bases at J, with 10 bases between the two ends. The germline V gene encodes CDR1 LGHDT and CDR2 YNNKEL (reference sequence). This CDR3 comprises 12 residues. The CDR3 bases are TGTGCCAGCAGCCAAGATCATCAAGGGCTGTTTTTT. Protein sequence: CASSQDHQGLFF.

This clonotype came up a few times. The chain carries TRBV12-3 or TRBV12-4 and TRBJ2-5; D not certain. This CDR3 is built from 14 residues. Trimming took 4 bases from V and 1 from J, leaving 10 bases between them. CDR3 DNA: TGTGCCAGCAGTTACCGGGTCAGCCAAGAGACCCAGTACTTC. It codes for CASSYRVSQETQYF.

This clonotype was detected ten times or more. The V call is TRBV7-9, the J call TRBJ1-3; TRBD1 matches at 8 bases. There are 15 residues in the CDR3. Germline CDR1 and CDR2: SEHNR and FQNEAQ (reference sequence). After removal of 6 bases from V and 2 bases from J, the junction contained 6 bases not matched to a gene. The CDR3 sequence: CASRPGTGPGNTIYF. As DNA, the CDR3 is TGTGCCAGCAGACCTGGGACAGGTCCTGGAAACACCATATATTTT. The entire variable domain, with the rest obtained from reference TRBV7-9 and TRBJ1-3, is as follows: DTGVSQNPRHKITKRGQNVTFRCDPISEHNRLYWYRQTLGQGPEFLTYFQNEAQLEKSRLLSDRFSAERPKGSFSTLEIQRTEQGDSAMYLCASRPGTGPGNTIYFGEGSWLTVV.